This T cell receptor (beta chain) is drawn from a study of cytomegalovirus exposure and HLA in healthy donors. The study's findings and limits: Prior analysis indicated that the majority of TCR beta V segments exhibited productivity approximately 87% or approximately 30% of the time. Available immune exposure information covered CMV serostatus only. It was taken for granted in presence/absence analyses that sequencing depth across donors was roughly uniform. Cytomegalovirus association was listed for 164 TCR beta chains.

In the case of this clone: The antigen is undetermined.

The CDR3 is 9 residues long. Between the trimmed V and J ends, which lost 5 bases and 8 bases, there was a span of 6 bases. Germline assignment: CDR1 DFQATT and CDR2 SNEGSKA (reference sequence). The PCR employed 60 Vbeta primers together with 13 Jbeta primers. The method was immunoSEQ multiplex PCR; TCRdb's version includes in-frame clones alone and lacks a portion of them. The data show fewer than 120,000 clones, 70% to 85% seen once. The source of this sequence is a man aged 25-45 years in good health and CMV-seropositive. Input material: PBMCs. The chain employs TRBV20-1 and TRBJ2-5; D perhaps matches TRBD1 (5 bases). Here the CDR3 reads CSADRTQYF. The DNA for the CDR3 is TGCAGTGCTGACAGAACCCAGTACTTC.